These T cell receptor beta chains were read from a single sample in a study of cytomegalovirus exposure and HLA in healthy donors. TCRdb keeps only in-frame clones here, not all; method: immunoSEQ multiplex PCR. The sample consists of 150,000 to 200,000 clones, 80% of them appearing once. Source material: PBMCs. All receptors come from a woman aged 40 to 50 in good health and CMV-seronegative. The CDR3 runs from the conserved cysteine through the conserved F or W. The D gene is left open where the match is weak. Rows give clone size only sometimes, using once, few, many, or a class for an expanded clone.

few | TRBJ1-2 | NA | TRBV5-1 | CASSGDIREGYTF | TGCGCCAGCAGTGGGGACATAAGGGAAGGCTACACCTTC
NA | TRBJ2-1 | NA | TRBV4-3 | CASSQEAAPYNEQFF | TGCGCCAGCAGCCAAGAAGCGGCACCCTACAATGAGCAGTTCTTC
NA | TRBJ2-7 | TRBD1 | TRBV5-6 | CASSLGGQGPEQYF | TGTGCCAGCAGCTTGGGGGGACAGGGCCCGGAGCAGTACTTC
NA | TRBJ1-4 | TRBD1 | TRBV30 | CAWSVGTGDEKLFF | TGTGCCTGGAGTGTCGGGACAGGGGATGAAAAACTGTTTTTT
NA | TRBJ2-2 | NA | TRBV4-2 | CASSQVLETGELFF | TGTGCCAGCAGCCAAGTCTTGGAGACCGGGGAGCTGTTTTTT
NA | TRBJ2-1 | NA | TRBV7-3 | CASSSQGGSYNEQFF | TGTGCCAGCAGCTCGCAGGGTGGGTCCTACAATGAGCAGTTCTTC
few | TRBJ2-3 | TRBD2 | TRBV27 | CASATKRDLGTQYF | TGTGCCAGCGCAACAAAGCGGGACCTGGGTACGCAGTATTTT
NA | TRBJ1-1 | NA | TRBV28 | CASCGTPYTEAFF | TGTGCCAGCTGCGGTACCCCCTACACTGAAGCTTTCTTT
NA | TRBJ2-7 | NA | TRBV10-3 | CAAGGTSYEQYF | TGTGCCGCTGGCGGGACCTCCTACGAGCAGTACTTC
NA | TRBJ1-2 | NA | TRBV27 | CASSLSPTANYGYTF | TGTGCCAGCAGTTTATCGCCAACAGCTAACTATGGCTACACCTTC
NA | TRBJ1-5 | NA | TRBV10-2 | CASRDNLHSNQPQHF | TGCGCCAGCAGGGACAACCTTCATAGCAATCAGCCCCAGCATTTT
NA | TRBJ2-6 | NA | TRBV28 | CASSLGPGANVLTF | TGTGCCAGCAGTTTAGGGCCTGGGGCCAACGTCCTGACTTTC
NA | TRBJ1-5 | NA | TRBV27 | CASSSFGGGSNQPQHF | TGTGCCAGCAGTTCCTTTGGGGGGGGAAGCAATCAGCCCCAGCATTTT
once | TRBJ1-3 | TRBD1 | TRBV6-6 | CASSNPGGGSGNTIYF | TGTGCCAGCAGTAACCCAGGGGGCGGCTCTGGAAACACCATATATTTT
NA | TRBJ2-1 | TRBD2 | TRBV11-3 | CASSSLAGTVSLEQFF | TGTGCCAGCAGCTCCTTAGCGGGAACTGTATCCCTTGAGCAGTTCTTC
NA | TRBJ2-1 | NA | TRBV7-9 | CASSLGELALHNEQFF | TGTGCCAGCAGCTTAGGAGAGCTAGCGTTACACAATGAGCAGTTCTTC
NA | TRBJ1-2 | TRBD1 | TRBV2 | CASSLDRDYGYTF | TGTGCCAGCAGTTTGGACAGGGACTATGGCTACACCTTC
NA | TRBJ2-2 | NA | TRBV6-5 | CATSTVTGELFF | TGTGCCACTTCTACCGTAACCGGGGAGCTGTTTTTT
NA | TRBJ2-7 | TRBD1 | TRBV5-5 | CASSLGTGLGYEQYF | TGTGCCAGCAGCTTGGGGACAGGGCTGGGCTACGAGCAGTACTTC
NA | TRBJ1-2 | TRBD1 | TRBV5-4 | CASSRRQGFDGYTF | TGTGCCAGCAGCCGCAGACAGGGGTTCGATGGCTACACCTTC
few | TRBJ1-1 | NA | TRBV27 | CASSFGMNTEAFF | TGTGCCAGCAGTTTCGGGATGAACACTGAAGCTTTCTTT
few | TRBJ1-1 | TRBD1 | TRBV7-9 | CASSLIGKQGKRNTEAFF | TGTGCCAGCAGCTTAATAGGGAAACAGGGGAAAAGGAACACTGAAGCTTTCTTT
few | TRBJ2-2 | TRBD2 | TRBV19 | CASSIGLLAGGALFF | TGTGCCAGTAGTATAGGCCTACTAGCGGGGGGTGCGCTGTTTTTT
few | TRBJ1-1 | NA | TRBV5-1 | CASALGTTGLNTEAFF | TGCGCCAGCGCATTAGGTACGACGGGTCTGAACACTGAAGCTTTCTTT
NA | TRBJ1-3 | NA | TRBV18 | CASSPPDYSGNTIYF | TGTGCCAGCTCACCACCGGACTACTCTGGAAACACCATATATTTT
NA | TRBJ2-3 | NA | TRBV4-3 | CASSQAVTDTQYF | TGCGCCAGCAGCCAAGCGGTCACAGATACGCAGTATTTT
NA | TRBJ2-2 | TRBD1 | TRBV2 | CASSVGQTNTGELFF | TGTGCCAGCAGCGTGGGACAGACGAACACCGGGGAGCTGTTTTTT
NA | TRBJ1-5 | NA | TRBV21-1 | CASSRANNQPQHF | TGTGCCAGCAGCAGGGCTAACAATCAGCCCCAGCATTTT
few | TRBJ1-4 | TRBD1 | TRBV6-1 | CASSEAQQGAEKLFF | TGTGCCAGCAGTGAAGCGCAGCAGGGGGCTGAAAAACTGTTTTTT
NA | TRBJ2-1 | TRBD2 | TRBV5-1 | CASSTGTSGRFYNEQFF | TGCGCCAGCAGCACCGGGACTAGCGGGAGGTTCTACAATGAGCAGTTCTTC
NA | TRBJ2-7 | TRBD2 | TRBV5-6 | CASSFSGSSYEQYF | TGTGCCAGCAGCTTTAGCGGGAGTTCCTACGAGCAGTACTTC
NA | TRBJ2-7 | NA | TRBV6-5 | CASSDLSRDYEQYF | TGTGCCAGCAGTGATTTGTCGCGGGACTACGAGCAGTACTTC
NA | TRBJ2-1 | NA | TRBV27 | CASSPGSADLYNEQFF | TGTGCCAGCAGTCCCGGGTCGGCGGATCTTTACAATGAGCAGTTCTTC
NA | TRBJ2-1 | TRBD2 | TRBV7-9 | CSSSGSSGLAGGHEQFF | TGTTCCAGCAGCGGATCTTCGGGACTAGCGGGAGGCCATGAGCAGTTCTTC
few | TRBJ2-1 | TRBD2 | TRBV7-6 | CASSLGGGRRSYNEQFF | TGTGCCAGCAGCTTAGGCGGGGGGCGCAGGTCCTACAATGAGCAGTTCTTC
NA | TRBJ1-2 | NA | TRBV2 | CASGRPGYDYGYTF | TGTGCCAGCGGTCGACCAGGGTATGACTATGGCTACACCTTC
few | TRBJ2-3 | TRBD2 | TRBV5-1 | CASSPGASGDTDTQYF | TGCGCCAGCAGCCCGGGGGCTAGCGGGGACACAGATACGCAGTATTTT
NA | TRBJ2-7 | TRBD1 | TRBV15 | CATSSLGTGQSYEQYF | TGTGCCACCAGCAGTCTAGGGACAGGACAATCCTACGAGCAGTACTTC
NA | TRBJ2-1 | NA | TRBV14 | CASSQDPRPSGEQFF | TGTGCCAGCAGCCAAGATCCGCGGCCTAGTGGTGAGCAGTTCTTC
NA | TRBJ2-1 | NA | TRBV7-3 | CASSQKPGAPNEQFF | TGTGCCAGCAGCCAAAAGCCGGGAGCCCCCAATGAGCAGTTCTTC
NA | TRBJ2-3 | TRBD2 | TRBV30 | CAWSSRTSRKYF | TGTGCCTGGAGTTCCCGGACTAGTCGAAAGTATTTT
few | TRBJ2-3 | TRBD2 | TRBV29-1 | CSAARGLGEGRTDTQYF | TGCAGCGCTGCCCGGGGGTTAGGGGAGGGCCGCACAGATACGCAGTATTTT